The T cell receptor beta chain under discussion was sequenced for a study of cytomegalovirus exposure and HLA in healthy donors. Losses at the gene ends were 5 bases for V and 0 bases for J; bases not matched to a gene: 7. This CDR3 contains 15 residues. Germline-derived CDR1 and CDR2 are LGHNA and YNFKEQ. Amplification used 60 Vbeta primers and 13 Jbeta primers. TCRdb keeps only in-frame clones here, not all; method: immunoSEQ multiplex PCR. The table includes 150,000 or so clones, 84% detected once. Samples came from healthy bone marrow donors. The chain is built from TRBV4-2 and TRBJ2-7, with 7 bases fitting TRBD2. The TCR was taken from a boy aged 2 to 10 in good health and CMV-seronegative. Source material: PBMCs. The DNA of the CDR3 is TGTGCCAGCAGCGAGGGGCCTAGCGGCTCCTACGAGCAGTACTTC. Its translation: CASSEGPSGSYEQYF.